One sample yielded the 26 T cell receptor beta chains listed below, sequenced in a study of a mutant IDH1 vaccine in newly diagnosed glioma. Only in-frame clones appear in the TCRdb table, and some are missing; sequencing was by immunoSEQ multiplex PCR. This table has approximately 36,000 clones, around 78% appearing once. As for time point: baseline, week 1 (first vaccination visit). Treatment meaning: pre-vaccination baseline after standard-of-care therapy. Sequenced here: PBMCs, sampled from a glioma patient treated with radiotherapy, temozolomide or both. These receptors were taken from a man in his forties with glioma. Some clones in this sample may be carry-over from other donors' samples.

This clone was recorded only once. The V gene is TRBV6-1, the J gene TRBJ1-1, with a weak D call TRBD1 (5 bases). Germline V gene sequence: CDR1 MNHNS, CDR2 SASEGT. Trimming stripped 4 bases from V and 7 bases from J, with 19 bases between. The CDR3 spans 15 residues. CDR3 sequence (DNA): TGTGCCAGCAGTGCCCTTAAAGGGGCCCAAGGTGAAGCTTTCTTT. It is translated as CASSALKGAQGEAFF.

CDR3 in amino acids: CASSLVGDGSPLHF. In DNA, the CDR3 is TGCGCCAGCAGCCTGGTGGGAGACGGTTCACCCCTCCACTTT. The chain carries TRBV5-1 and TRBJ1-6; D is unresolved. This CDR3 region has 14 residues. The ends were cut back, 4 bases at V and 9 bases at J, with 14 bases in the middle. Germline-derived CDR1 and CDR2 are SGHRS and YFSETQ.

The chain recombines TRBV5-1 with TRBJ2-1, with 12 bases that match TRBD2. The CDR3 covers 15 residues. Germline loops: CDR1 SGHRS, CDR2 YFSETQ. Trimming removed 0 bases from V and 9 bases from J; junction bases left unmatched: 4. CDR3 region: CASSLVASGGVEQFF. CDR3 sequence (DNA): TGCGCCAGCAGCTTGGTGGCTAGCGGGGGGGTTGAGCAGTTCTTC.

The rearrangement links TRBV7-2 to TRBJ2-5, with unresolved D. The germline gives CDR1 SGHTA, CDR2 FQGNSA. The V end was cut by 5 bases, the J end by 4 bases, with 11 bases between. This CDR3 is built from 13 residues. CDR3 loop: CASSLGVGETQYF. The CDR3 coding sequence is TGTGCCAGCAGCCTTGGGGTAGGAGAGACCCAGTACTTC.

The V call is TRBV9, the J call TRBJ2-3; maybe TRBD2 (5 bases). V lost 7 bases and J 2 bases, leaving 8 bases between the germline ends. Germline V lookup: CDR1 SGDLS, CDR2 YYNGEE. This CDR3 is built from 12 residues. The CDR3, as DNA: TGTGCCAGCTCCGGGAACACAGATACGCAGTATTTT. Translation: CASSGNTDTQYF. Filled out from reference TRBV9 and TRBJ2-3, the complete variable domain reads DSGVTQTPKHLITATGQRVTLRCSPRSGDLSVYWYQQSLDQGLQFLIQYYNGEERAKGNILERFSAQQFPDLHSELNLSSLELGDSALYFCASSGNTDTQYFGPGTRLTVL.

The chain combines TRBV5-6 with TRBJ2-2, with D possibly matching TRBD1 (5 bases). CDR1 and CDR2 from the germline V gene are SGHDT and YYEEEE. The length of the CDR3 is 15 residues. Between the trimmed V and J ends, which lost 2 bases and 10 bases, there was a span of 18 bases. The CDR3: CASSLFSQGQVELFF. In nucleotides, the CDR3 is TGTGCCAGCAGCTTATTTAGCCAGGGTCAGGTGGAGCTGTTTTTT. Supplemented by reference TRBV5-6 and TRBJ2-2, the full variable domain reads DAGVTQSPTHLIKTRGQQVTLRCSPKSGHDTVSWYQQALGQGPQFIFQYYEEEERQRGNFPDRFSGHQFPNYSSELNVNALLLGDSALYLCASSLFSQGQVELFFGEGSRLTVL.

The chain has TRBV5-4 and TRBJ2-1; TRBD2 might be the D (6 bases). Germline lookup yields CDR1 SGHNT and CDR2 YYREEE (reference sequence). V shed 4 bases and J shed 10 bases, with 18 bases lying between them. There are 14 residues in the CDR3. CDR3 sequence: CASSAAGPRSEQFF. DNA of the CDR3: TGTGCCAGCAGCGCGGCGGGACCACGCTCGGAGCAGTTCTTC.

There are a few counts of this clone. The chain is built from TRBV5-1 and TRBJ2-5, with D maybe TRBD1 (6 bases). Germline lookup yields CDR1 SGHRS and CDR2 YFSETQ. Trimming took off 0 bases at V and 0 bases at J, with 9 bases between the two ends. This CDR3 region has 15 residues. CDR3 sequence reads: CASSLGQGYQETQYF. CDR3 coding DNA: TGCGCCAGCAGCTTGGGGCAGGGGTACCAAGAGACCCAGTACTTC.

The chain links TRBV19 to TRBJ1-5, with no clear D. The CDR3 is made up of 14 amino acids. Per the germline V gene, CDR1 is LNHDA and CDR2 is SQIVND (reference sequence). The ends were cut back, 8 bases at V and 2 bases at J, with 13 bases in the middle. As DNA, the CDR3 is TGTGCCAGTGACTCATGGCGGGGCAATCAGCCCCAGCATTTT. Encoded protein: CASDSWRGNQPQHF.

This chain connects TRBV5-1 to TRBJ1-6; maybe TRBD1 (6 bases). The V end lost 2 bases, the J end lost 8 bases, and 14 bases lay between the germline ends. The CDR3 contains 15 residues. Germline V CDR1 and CDR2: SGHRS, YFSETQ. This CDR3 reads CASSLKTGLDSPLHF. The CDR3 region has the DNA TGCGCCAGCAGCTTAAAGACAGGATTGGATTCACCCCTCCACTTT.

The rearrangement joins TRBV30 to TRBJ1-1; tentative D call: TRBD1 (6 bases). This CDR3 comprises 14 residues. CDR1 is GTSNPN, CDR2 SVGIG, per germline (reference sequence). Trimming pared 0 bases from V and 3 bases from J, leaving 11 bases between. The CDR3 protein is CAWSVQGGDTEAFF. The CDR3 nucleotides read TGTGCCTGGAGTGTACAAGGGGGTGACACTGAAGCTTTCTTT.

This chain uses TRBV7-2 with TRBJ1-5; D perhaps matches TRBD1 (6 bases). Trimming stripped 5 bases from V and 9 bases from J, with 17 bases between. The CDR3 spans 14 residues. The germline V gene encodes CDR1 SGHTA and CDR2 FQGNSA. CDR3 in DNA: TGTGCCAGCAGCCCCGACGGAGGGGGGTGGCCCCAGCATTTT. It yields the protein CASSPDGGGWPQHF.

This clone was counted a single time. The genes are TRBV6-1 and TRBJ1-1; unclear D gene. The V gene lost 1 base and the J gene lost 9 bases, with 18 bases spanning the gap. The CDR3 is made up of 15 amino acids. CDR1 is MNHNS and CDR2 is SASEGT in the germline V gene. The CDR3 bases are TGTGCCAGCAGTGAAGTGGGTAGCCTCCGGAGGAAAGCTTTCTTT. It yields the protein CASSEVGSLRRKAFF.

The chain carries TRBV9 and TRBJ2-7; tentatively, D is TRBD1 (7 bases). This CDR3 has 12 amino acids. V was trimmed by 4 bases and J by 7 bases, leaving 12 bases between them. Germline V gene sequence: CDR1 SGDLS, CDR2 YYNGEE. CDR3 DNA sequence: TGTGCCAGCAGCCAGGGGGGCGAGGAGCAGTACTTC. It yields the protein CASSQGGEEQYF.

This rearrangement joins TRBV6-6 to TRBJ1-2, with D perhaps matching TRBD1 (5 bases). This CDR3 comprises 13 residues. The V gene lost 0 bases and the J gene lost 8 bases, with 10 bases spanning the gap. Germline V CDR1 and CDR2: MNHNY, SVGAGI (reference sequence). For the CDR3, the DNA is TGTGCCAGCAGTTACTCGGGACCTAGCGGCTACACCTTC. Its translation is CASSYSGPSGYTF.

V is TRBV6-5 and J is TRBJ1-1; D unresolved. This CDR3 contains 14 residues. V lost 0 bases to trimming and J lost 1 base, with 6 bases between them. Looked up from germline, CDR1 is MNHEY and CDR2 is SVGAGI. In nucleotides, the CDR3 is TGTGCCAGCAGTTACTCGGCAGAGAACACTGAAGCTTTCTTT. Its translation is CASSYSAENTEAFF.

This sequence joins TRBV4-3 and TRBJ2-5, with D hard to call. The CDR3 covers 12 residues. V shed 0 bases and J shed 10 bases, with 9 bases lying between them. Germline CDR1 and CDR2: LGHNA and YSLEER. CDR3 nucleotides: TGCGCCAGCAGCCAAGATCGGGCAGTCCAGTACTTC. Protein product: CASSQDRAVQYF.

The rearrangement uses TRBV4-1 and TRBJ2-7; weak D call: TRBD1 (6 bases). This CDR3 is 16 amino acids long. V lost 0 bases to trimming and J lost 2 bases, with 14 bases between them. The germline V gene encodes CDR1 MGHRA and CDR2 YSYEKL. Here the CDR3 reads CASSQEVGRGAYEQYF. For the CDR3, the DNA is TGCGCCAGCAGCCAAGAGGTGGGCAGGGGTGCCTACGAGCAGTACTTC.

This clone was seen a few times. The V gene is TRBV7-6, the J gene TRBJ2-5; D is uncertain. Trimming pared 0 bases from V and 6 bases from J, leaving 2 bases between. The CDR3 contains 11 residues. CDR1 is SGHVS and CDR2 is FNYEAQ in the germline V gene. The CDR3 coding sequence is TGTGCCAGCAGCTTAGCGCAGACCCAGTACTTC. Translating gives CASSLAQTQYF.

The rearrangement links TRBV10-3 to TRBJ2-7, with 11 nucleotides matching TRBD1. The CDR3 extends over 14 amino acids. V lost 2 bases and J lost 6; bases outside the gene matches: 3. Germline loops: CDR1 ENHRY, CDR2 SYGVKD. Written as DNA, the CDR3 is TGTGCCATCAGTGAGGGACAGGGGGCAAGCGAGCAGTACTTC. Protein: CAISEGQGASEQYF.

The rearrangement links TRBV7-2 to TRBJ2-4, with D possibly being TRBD2 (5 bases). Germline lookup yields CDR1 SGHTA and CDR2 FQGNSA. Trimming cost V 5 bases and J 0 bases, with 17 bases left between them. CDR3 length: 17 amino acids. CDR3 DNA: TGTGCCAGCAGCCCGCGGGTTGGAGTTCTAGCCAAAAACATTCAGTACTTC. Translation: CASSPRVGVLAKNIQYF. Complete variable domain (other parts from reference TRBV7-2 and TRBJ2-4): GAGVSQSPSNKVTEKGKDVELRCDPISGHTALYWYRQSLGQGLEFLIYFQGNSAPDKSGLPSDRFSAERTGGSVSTLTIQRTQQEDSAVYLCASSPRVGVLAKNIQYFGAGTRLSVL.

The rearrangement joins TRBV5-1 to TRBJ2-1; 11 bases line up with TRBD2. The CDR3 extends over 15 amino acids. CDR1 is SGHRS and CDR2 is YFSETQ in the germline V gene. V trimming: 0 bases; J trimming: 7 bases; junction bases outside the gene matches: 3. In nucleotides, the CDR3 is TGCGCCAGCAGCTTGGAGGCTAGCGGGGGGAATGAGCAGTTCTTC. Its protein product is CASSLEASGGNEQFF.

This clone has just a few counts. The chain links TRBV2 to TRBJ1-5; no firm D call. V shed 6 bases and J shed 4 bases, with 7 bases lying between them. CDR1 SNHLY and CDR2 FYNNEI come from the germline V gene. The CDR3 covers 12 residues. Written as DNA, the CDR3 is TGTGCCAGCAGGGCGGGTAATCAGCCCCAGCATTTT. Encoded protein: CASRAGNQPQHF.

V usage is TRBV30 and J usage is TRBJ2-3; 9 bases map to TRBD2. The CDR3 covers 17 residues. Germline trimming cut 1 base from V and 10 bases from J; bases unmatched to any gene: 18. Germline V CDR1 and CDR2: GTSNPN, SVGIG (reference sequence). CDR3 amino acids: CAWSGPPTSGSRMAQYF. For the CDR3, the DNA is TGTGCCTGGAGTGGCCCCCCGACTAGCGGCTCAAGGATGGCGCAGTATTTT.

The sample holds a few counts of this clone. The chain couples TRBV5-1 to TRBJ2-5, with 8 nucleotides matching TRBD2. J lost 3 bases, V lost 3 bases, and 1 base had no gene match. CDR3 size: 13 residues. Germline CDR1 is SGHRS and CDR2 is YFSETQ. The CDR3 region is CASSYGGEETQYF. The CDR3 bases are TGCGCCAGCAGCTACGGGGGGGAAGAGACCCAGTACTTC.

The genes are TRBV7-8 and TRBJ1-4; the D is unclear. V was trimmed by 2 bases and J by 12 bases, leaving 7 bases between them. This CDR3 is 11 amino acids long. Per germline, CDR1 SGHVS and CDR2 FQNEAQ. The CDR3 coding sequence is TGTGCCAGCAGCTTATATAGGGAACTGTTTTTT. Encoded protein: CASSLYRELFF.